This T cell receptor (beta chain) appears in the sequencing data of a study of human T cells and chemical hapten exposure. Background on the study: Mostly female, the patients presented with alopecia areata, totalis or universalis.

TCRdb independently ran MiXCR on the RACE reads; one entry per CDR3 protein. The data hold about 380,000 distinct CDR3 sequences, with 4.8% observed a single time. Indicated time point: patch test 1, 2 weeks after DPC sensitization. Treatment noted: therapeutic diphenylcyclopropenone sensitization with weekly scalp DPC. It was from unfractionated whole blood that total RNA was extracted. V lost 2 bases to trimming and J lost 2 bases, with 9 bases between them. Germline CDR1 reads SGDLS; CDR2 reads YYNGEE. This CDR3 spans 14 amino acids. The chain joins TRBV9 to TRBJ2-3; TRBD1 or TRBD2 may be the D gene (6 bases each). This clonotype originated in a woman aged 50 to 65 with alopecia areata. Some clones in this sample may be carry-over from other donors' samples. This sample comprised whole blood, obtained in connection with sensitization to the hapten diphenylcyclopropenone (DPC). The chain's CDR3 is CASSVGGPTDTQYF. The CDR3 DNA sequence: TGTGCCAGCAGCGTCGGGGGCCCCACAGATACGCAGTATTTT.